Each of the 6 T cell receptor beta chains below was sequenced from the same sample in a study of sequential checkpoint blockade in melanoma. Assay: immunoSEQ multiplex PCR; the TCRdb copy retains only in-frame clones and omits some. The sample consists of about 13,000 clones, under 25% of them appearing once. Documented treatment: randomized to nivolumab then ipilimumab (arm A) or the reverse (arm B). The sequencing here drew on tumor tissue (inferred from file names), taken from a patient given nivolumab and ipilimumab in sequence. These receptors all come from a human donor with melanoma.

The genes are TRBV5-1 and TRBJ2-1; 7 nucleotides align to TRBD2. V was clipped by 4 bases and J by 9 bases; unmatched bases: 16. CDR1 is SGHRS, CDR2 YFSETQ, per germline. This CDR3 is 16 amino acids long. Written as DNA, the CDR3 is TGCGCCAGCAGCCTCGCTAGTGGGAGGGGTCAGGTTGAGCAGTTCTTC. It encodes CASSLASGRGQVEQFF.

This clone appeared many times. The chain uses TRBV11-3 and TRBJ2-1; possible D gene TRBD2, 6 bases. Trimming stripped 5 bases from V and 1 base from J, with 12 bases between. Looked up from germline, CDR1 is SGHNT and CDR2 is YENEEA. The CDR3 loop spans 15 amino acids. DNA for the CDR3: TGTGCCAGCAGCCAAGGGACTTTTTCCTACAATGAGCAGTTCTTC. It specifies CASSQGTFSYNEQFF.

This clone was picked up a small number of times. The rearrangement uses TRBV11-3 and TRBJ2-7, with D perhaps TRBD1 (5 bases). In germline, CDR1 is SGHNT, CDR2 YENEEA. The CDR3 consists of 14 residues. V was clipped by 1 base and J by 5 bases, with 12 bases between them. The CDR3 coding sequence is TGTGCCAGCAGCTTAGTAAAGGGGAACCACGAGCAGTACTTC. This gives the protein CASSLVKGNHEQYF.

The rearrangement joins TRBV25-1 to TRBJ1-2, with D maybe TRBD1 (6 bases). Germline CDR1 MGHDK, CDR2 SYGVNS. The CDR3 is 13 amino acids. The V end was cut by 4 bases, the J end by 7 bases, with 13 bases between. The CDR3 sequence is CASSGGGPFGYTF. For the CDR3, the DNA is TGTGCCAGCAGTGGAGGGGGTCCGTTTGGCTACACCTTC.

The CDR3 loop reads CASSLPTATSGANVLTF. For the CDR3, the DNA is TGTGCCAGCAGTCTCCCGACTGCAACCTCTGGGGCCAACGTCCTGACTTTC. The V call is TRBV28, the J call TRBJ2-6; no clear D. Per germline, CDR1 MDHEN and CDR2 SYDVKM. Between the trimmed V and J ends, which lost 5 bases and 0 bases, there was a span of 14 bases. This CDR3 is 17 amino acids long.

The rearrangement links TRBV18 to TRBJ2-5; 7 nucleotides align to TRBD2. CDR1 KGHSH and CDR2 LQKENI come from the germline V gene. V shed 6 bases and J 2 bases; nucleotides not matched to a gene: 3. This CDR3 is built from 13 residues. This CDR3 is CASSSAGQETQYF. The CDR3 DNA is TGTGCCAGCTCGTCAGCGGGGCAAGAGACCCAGTACTTC.